These 25 T cell receptor beta chains were all obtained from the same sample, sequenced in a study of OX40 agonist ivuxolimab in advanced cancers. TCRdb's table, derived via immunoSEQ multiplex PCR, lists solely in-frame clones and lacks some. The table includes around 70,000 clones, roughly four fifths detected once. The material sequenced was CD4+ or CD8+ T cells sorted from blood, taken in a trial of the OX40 agonist ivuxolimab. These receptors all come from an adult with an advanced solid tumor such as melanoma, head and neck, liver or kidney cancer.

The rearrangement uses TRBV11-1 and TRBJ2-1; 10 bases map to TRBD2. Germline CDR1 is SGHAT and CDR2 is FQDESV (reference sequence). The CDR3 runs to 15 residues. Trimming cost V 1 base and J 13 bases; bases outside gene matches: 10. The CDR3 DNA is TGTGCCAGCAGCTTAGGGTTGTCTAGCGGGAGTTACCAGTTCTTC. Amino acids: CASSLGLSSGSYQFF.

This chain joins TRBV6-5 and TRBJ2-1, with TRBD2 as a possible D gene (7 bases). Trimming pared 6 bases from V and 4 bases from J, leaving 16 bases between. The CDR3 runs to 15 residues. Looked up from germline, CDR1 is MNHEY and CDR2 is SVGAGI. The CDR3 protein is CASSKSGGLYNEQFF. The CDR3 DNA is TGTGCCAGCAGCAAATCGGGGGGCTTGTACAATGAGCAGTTCTTC.

For the CDR3, the DNA is TGTGCCAGCACTCCGCGGGGCGCTAACACCGGGGAGCTGTTTTTT. Its translation is CASTPRGANTGELFF. The rearrangement uses TRBV6-5 and TRBJ2-2; TRBD2 is a possible D gene (6 bases). Germline lookup yields CDR1 MNHEY and CDR2 SVGAGI. The CDR3 is made up of 15 amino acids. V was cut by 7 bases and J by 2 bases, with 14 bases left in between.

This rearrangement joins TRBV7-9 to TRBJ1-2, with D unclear. The CDR3 is 13 residues long. Germline V gene sequence: CDR1 SEHNR, CDR2 FQNEAQ (reference sequence). V was cut by 4 bases and J by 1 base, with 7 bases left in between. This chain's CDR3 is CASSSGNNYGYTF. CDR3 sequence (DNA): TGTGCCAGCAGCTCCGGGAATAACTATGGCTACACCTTC.

This clone appeared once. The V and J genes are TRBV7-2 and TRBJ2-7, with D possibly matching TRBD1 (6 bases). This CDR3 region has 15 residues. The V gene lost 5 bases and the J gene lost 5 bases, with 19 bases spanning the gap. Per germline, CDR1 SGHTA and CDR2 FQGNSA. CDR3 protein: CASSLETGSFDEQYF. In nucleotides, the CDR3 is TGTGCCAGCAGCCTCGAGACAGGTAGCTTTGACGAGCAGTACTTC.

The rearrangement joins TRBV7-2 to TRBJ2-3, with 7 bases fitting TRBD2. With V trimmed by 5 bases and J by 4 bases, 12 bases remained unmatched. There are 16 residues in the CDR3. Germline V gene sequence: CDR1 SGHTA, CDR2 FQGNSA. The DNA for the CDR3 is TGTGCCAGCAGCGTAGGACTAGGGGAGGGTGCAGATACGCAGTATTTT. This gives the protein CASSVGLGEGADTQYF.

CDR3 in amino acids: CAWSGLEAYTDTQYF. The CDR3 DNA reads TGTGCCTGGAGCGGTTTAGAGGCCTACACAGATACGCAGTATTTT. The chain joins TRBV30 to TRBJ2-3; D uncertain. CDR1 is GTSNPN, CDR2 SVGIG, per germline (reference sequence). The CDR3 runs 15 residues. Deletions cut 3 bases from V and 2 bases from J, with 15 bases between.

The V gene is TRBV4-1, the J gene TRBJ2-1; possibly TRBD1 for D (7 bases). The V end was cut by 4 bases, the J end by 3 bases, with 19 bases between. From germline, CDR1 is MGHRA and CDR2 YSYEKL. The CDR3 totals 17 residues. The CDR3 DNA follows: TGCGCCAGCAGCCGACGGGAGATAAGGGACAGCTACAATGAGCAGTTCTTC. This gives the protein CASSRREIRDSYNEQFF.

The J gene is TRBJ2-7, the V gene TRBV13; D is uncertain. The CDR3 loop spans 13 amino acids. Germline V gene sequence: CDR1 PRHDT, CDR2 FYEKMQ (reference sequence). The V end was cut by 1 base, the J end by 5 bases, with 9 bases between. The CDR3 DNA is TGTGCCAGCAGCTTAGTAGGACCCGACGAGCAGTACTTC. Protein sequence: CASSLVGPDEQYF. The complete variable domain, with remaining parts taken from reference TRBV13 and TRBJ2-7, reads AAGVIQSPRHLIKEKRETATLKCYPIPRHDTVYWYQQGPGQDPQFLISFYEKMQSDKGSIPDRFSAQQFSDYHSELNMSSLELGDSALYFCASSLVGPDEQYFGPGTRLTVT.

This chain joins TRBV5-4 and TRBJ2-3; D uncertain. Germline V gives CDR1 SGHNT, CDR2 YYREEE (reference sequence). CDR3 length: 13 amino acids. Trimming took 3 bases from V and 4 from J, leaving 9 bases between them. The CDR3 region has the DNA TGTGCCAGCAGCTCTCAGGCAGCAGATACGCAGTATTTT. It translates to CASSSQAADTQYF. Full variable domain (remainder filled in from reference TRBV5-4 and TRBJ2-3): ETGVTQSPTHLIKTRGQQVTLRCSSQSGHNTVSWYQQALGQGPQFIFQYYREEENGRGNFPPRFSGLQFPNYSSELNVNALELDDSALYLCASSSQAADTQYFGPGTRLTVL.

This clone occurred once. The CDR3 DNA reads TGTGCCAGCAGCTTAGAAGCGGCCTACTACAATGAGCAGTTCTTC. Amino acid sequence: CASSLEAAYYNEQFF. The chain links TRBV7-2 to TRBJ2-1; D is perhaps TRBD2 (5 bases). Germline CDR1 SGHTA, CDR2 FQGNSA. V lost 1 base and J 3 bases, leaving 10 bases between the germline ends. The CDR3 contains 15 residues.

The gene calls are TRBV6-5 and TRBJ1-5, with 9 nucleotides matching TRBD1. The germline V gene has CDR1 MNHEY and CDR2 SVGAGI. J lost 5 bases, V lost 5 bases, and 1 base had no gene match. The CDR3 is 13 residues long. CDR3 nucleotides: TGTGCCAGCAGTCGGACAGGGGATCAGCCCCAGCATTTT. Amino acid sequence: CASSRTGDQPQHF.

The chain uses TRBV7-5 and TRBJ1-2; the table names TRBD1, a call not compared with the DNA. TRBV7-5 is an annotated pseudogene. This CDR3 spans 22 amino acids. The CDR3 region is CVRSLAWTGDRGPALCPYGYTF. CDR3 DNA: TGTGTCAGAAGCTTAGCCTGGACAGGGGACAGGGGCCCCGCTCTCTGCCCGTATGGCTACACCTTC.

The V gene is TRBV28, the J gene TRBJ2-5, with unresolved D. The germline V gene encodes CDR1 MDHEN and CDR2 SYDVKM. The CDR3 runs 14 residues. V was pared by 3 bases and J by 4 bases, with 12 bases between. The CDR3 loop is CASSFELGRETQYF. Here the CDR3 DNA reads TGTGCCAGCAGTTTCGAGCTAGGGCGAGAGACCCAGTACTTC.

The chain couples TRBV7-2 to TRBJ1-5; D is perhaps TRBD1 (5 bases). Germline lookup yields CDR1 SGHTA and CDR2 FQGNSA. This CDR3 is 14 amino acids long. Trimming took off 3 bases at V and 7 bases at J, with 13 bases between the two ends. CDR3: CASSFPGGIQPQHF. DNA of the CDR3: TGTGCCAGCAGCTTTCCCGGGGGGATCCAGCCCCAGCATTTT. Full variable domain (outside the CDR3, taken from reference TRBV7-2 and TRBJ1-5): GAGVSQSPSNKVTEKGKDVELRCDPISGHTALYWYRQSLGQGLEFLIYFQGNSAPDKSGLPSDRFSAERTGGSVSTLTIQRTQQEDSAVYLCASSFPGGIQPQHFGDGTRLSIL.

The chain recombines TRBV18 with TRBJ2-1; D is perhaps TRBD1 (7 bases). The CDR3 is 13 amino acids. V lost 4 bases and J lost 10, with 14 bases in between. CDR1 is KGHSH and CDR2 is LQKENI in the germline V gene. CDR3 bases: TGTGCCAGCTCACGGAGGGACAGCCCAGAGCAGTTCTTC. It codes for CASSRRDSPEQFF.

This chain connects TRBV9 to TRBJ2-1, with 10 bases matching TRBD1. Germline V gene sequence: CDR1 SGDLS, CDR2 YYNGEE. V trimming: 4 bases; J trimming: 5 bases; junction bases outside the gene matches: 3. This CDR3 spans 14 amino acids. CDR3 nucleotides: TGTGCCAGCAGCTTCGGGACAGGGGACAATGAGCAGTTCTTC. It translates to CASSFGTGDNEQFF.

CDR3: CASSFDSSGRNSRLGVQFF. The CDR3 coding sequence is TGTGCCAGCAGCTTCGACTCTAGCGGGAGAAATAGTAGACTCGGTGTGCAGTTCTTC. The chain couples TRBV7-2 to TRBJ2-1; 10 bases agree with TRBD2. CDR1 and CDR2 (germline): SGHTA, FQGNSA. This CDR3 is 19 amino acids long. The V gene end was trimmed by 3 bases and the J gene end by 12 bases; junction bases not matched to a gene: 23.

The chain couples TRBV6-5 to TRBJ1-5; the D is unclear. The germline V and J ends were trimmed by 7 bases and 6 bases, with 10 bases remaining between them. The V gene's germline CDR1 is MNHEY and CDR2 SVGAGI. This CDR3 region has 12 residues. The CDR3 sequence is CASKKWGQPQHF. The CDR3 nucleotides read TGTGCCAGCAAGAAATGGGGTCAGCCCCAGCATTTT.

The chain couples TRBV6-4 to TRBJ1-2; TRBD1 aligns across 8 bases. The CDR3 length is 19 residues. V trimming: 5 bases; J trimming: 0 bases; junction bases outside the gene matches: 17. Germline V gene data show CDR1 as MRHNA and CDR2 as SNTAGT. The CDR3 DNA reads as TGTGCCAGCAGTCCACAGGGGGTTCAGGGGACCACTCCTAACTATGGCTACACCTTC. Its protein is CASSPQGVQGTTPNYGYTF.

The chain recombines TRBV4-2 with TRBJ2-5, with D possibly TRBD1 on 6 matching bases. The V gene's germline CDR1 is LGHNA and CDR2 YNFKEQ. Trimming left V 0 bases short and J 2 bases short, with 10 bases between. This CDR3 has 15 residues. Here the CDR3 DNA reads TGTGCCAGCAGCCAAGAGGGGCAGGGGCAAGAGACCCAGTACTTC. Translation gives CASSQEGQGQETQYF.

The gene calls are TRBV30 and TRBJ2-1; 13 nucleotides match TRBD2. CDR3 length: 15 amino acids. With 3 bases clipped from V and 9 bases from J, the junction kept 8 bases outside the gene matches. Germline V gene data show CDR1 as GTSNPN and CDR2 as SVGIG (reference sequence). The CDR3 loop reads CAWSPGLAGVLEQFF. In DNA, the CDR3 is TGTGCCTGGAGCCCCGGACTAGCGGGAGTTCTTGAGCAGTTCTTC.

This clone was recorded only once. V is TRBV7-9 and J is TRBJ1-4; possibly TRBD1 for D (5 bases). Trimming removed 2 bases from V and 8 bases from J, with 18 bases in between. This CDR3 spans 16 amino acids. Per germline, CDR1 SEHNR and CDR2 FQNEAQ (reference sequence). The CDR3 loop reads CASSLMGTSRAEKLFF. CDR3 nucleotide sequence: TGTGCCAGCAGCTTAATGGGGACCTCGAGGGCGGAAAAACTGTTTTTT.

The genes are TRBV2 and TRBJ2-5, with TRBD1 matching over 7 bases. The CDR3 is 17 residues long. The trim removed 2 bases at V and 1 base at J, leaving 10 bases unmatched. Germline values: CDR1 SNHLY, CDR2 FYNNEI. CDR3: CASSERRRTGIQETQYF. The CDR3 DNA reads TGTGCCAGCAGTGAAAGAAGGAGGACAGGAATCCAAGAGACCCAGTACTTC.

This chain uses TRBV5-1 with TRBJ2-5; D is unresolved. The length of the CDR3 is 11 residues. The ends were cut back, 1 base at V and 4 bases at J, with 2 bases in the middle. In germline, CDR1 is SGHRS, CDR2 YFSETQ. The CDR3 DNA sequence: TGCGCCAGCAGCTTGTTAGAGACCCAGTACTTC. Translating it yields CASSLLETQYF.